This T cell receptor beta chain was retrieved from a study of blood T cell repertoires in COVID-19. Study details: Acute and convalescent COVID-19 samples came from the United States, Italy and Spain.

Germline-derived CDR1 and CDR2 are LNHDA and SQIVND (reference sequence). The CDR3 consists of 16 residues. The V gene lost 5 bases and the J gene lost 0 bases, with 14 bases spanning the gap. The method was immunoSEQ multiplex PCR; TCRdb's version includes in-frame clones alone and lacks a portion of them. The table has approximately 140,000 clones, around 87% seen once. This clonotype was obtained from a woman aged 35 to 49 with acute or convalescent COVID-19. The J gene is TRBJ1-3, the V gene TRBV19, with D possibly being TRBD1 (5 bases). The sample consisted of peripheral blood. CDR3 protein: CASSFGGLSSGNTIYF. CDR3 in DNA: TGTGCCAGTAGTTTTGGGGGACTGAGCTCTGGAAACACCATATATTTT.